There are many counts of the clone carrying this T cell receptor (beta chain). These data are taken from a study of T-cell reconstitution after alpha-beta-depleted transplantation in children. Germline assignment: CDR1 DFQATT and CDR2 SNEGSKA (reference sequence). This CDR3 is built from 14 residues. The germline V and J ends were trimmed by 3 bases and 3 bases, with 12 bases remaining between them. Preparation of the TCRbeta library was carried out with unique molecular identifiers. MiXCR, applied by TCRdb to the PCR reads, yields one record per CDR3 protein. Of about 240,000 distinct CDR3 sequences detected, approximately 12% appear once; the ten largest clones hold over 2.5%.

This TCR came from a human donor who donated a stem cell graft to a child with acute lymphoblastic leukemia. Here the sequenced sample was PBMCs from the stem cell graft donor, taken from the stem cell graft. J is TRBJ2-1 and V is TRBV20-1; no clear D. CDR3 coding DNA: TGCAGTGCTAGTTACGGCGATGACTACAATGAGCAGTTCTTC. Its protein product is CSASYGDDYNEQFF.